A single sample is the source of the 30 T cell receptor beta chains below, sequenced in a study of T cell responses to AZD1222 COVID-19 vaccine. Sequenced by immunoSEQ multiplex PCR; TCRdb stores in-frame clones only, minus some. The table lists 120,000 or so clones, about nine tenths of them singletons. Sequencing used peripheral blood, obtained on day 0 of AZD1222 vaccination. These receptor sequences come from an adult in good health.

Here the CDR3 reads CASSWDRAREQYF. Here the CDR3 DNA reads TGTGCCAGCAGCTGGGACAGGGCTCGCGAGCAGTACTTC. This rearrangement joins TRBV5-8 to TRBJ2-7, with 9 bases that match TRBD1. V shed 3 bases, J shed 6 bases, and the junction held 4 bases outside the gene matches. The CDR3 runs 13 residues. In germline, CDR1 is SGHTS, CDR2 YDEGEE.

At least ten counts were recorded for this clone. The V and J genes are TRBV7-9 and TRBJ1-1, with D possibly TRBD1 on 5 matching bases. The CDR3 totals 14 residues. Per the germline V gene, CDR1 is SEHNR and CDR2 is FQNEAQ (reference sequence). V was clipped by 1 base and J by 2 bases, with 8 bases between them. CDR3 DNA sequence: TGTGCCAGCAGCTTAGGCAGGGCCAACACTGAAGCTTTCTTT. Residues: CASSLGRANTEAFF.

The chain joins TRBV9 to TRBJ2-7; unclear D gene. Germline V gives CDR1 SGDLS, CDR2 YYNGEE. The CDR3 sequence is 14 residues long. Trimming removed 0 bases from V and 7 bases from J, with 14 bases in between. The CDR3 DNA is TGTGCCAGCAGCGTAGGAGTGCAGGTTGAGGAGCAGTACTTC. It encodes CASSVGVQVEEQYF.

V is TRBV3-1 (or the pseudogene TRBV3-2) and J is TRBJ1-5; 7 nucleotides align to TRBD1. Trimming removed 0 bases from V and 7 bases from J; junction bases left unmatched: 15. Germline V gene sequence: CDR1 LGHDT, CDR2 YNNKEL (reference sequence). The CDR3 is 18 residues long. CDR3 sequence: CASSQEGPGGMAEQPQHF. The CDR3 nucleotides read TGTGCCAGCAGCCAAGAGGGACCAGGGGGGATGGCGGAACAGCCCCAGCATTTT.

The rearrangement links TRBV4-1 to TRBJ2-3; D possibly corresponds to TRBD2 (6 bases). This CDR3 spans 16 amino acids. Trimming stripped 0 bases from V and 2 bases from J, with 12 bases between. Germline values: CDR1 MGHRA, CDR2 YSYEKL. For the CDR3, the DNA is TGCGCCAGCAGCCAAGAGACGACTAGATTCACAGATACGCAGTATTTT. This translates into CASSQETTRFTDTQYF.

The chain employs TRBV5-1 and TRBJ2-1, with 7 bases that match TRBD2. V dropped 3 bases and J dropped 3; count of bases not matched to a gene: 6. The CDR3 runs 15 residues. The germline gives CDR1 SGHRS, CDR2 YFSETQ. The CDR3 coding sequence is TGCGCCAGCAGCTCCGGGAGGATCTACTACAATGAGCAGTTCTTC. It yields the protein CASSSGRIYYNEQFF. The whole variable domain, filled in from reference TRBV5-1 and TRBJ2-1, reads KAGVTQTPRYLIKTRGQQVTLSCSPISGHRSVSWYQQTPGQGLQFLFEYFSETQRNKGNFPGRFSGRQFSNSRSEMNVSTLELGDSALYLCASSSGRIYYNEQFFGPGTRLTVL.

The chain combines TRBV15 with TRBJ1-5, with D possibly TRBD1 on 6 matching bases. The CDR3 runs 15 residues. Germline V CDR1 and CDR2: LNHNV, YYDKDF (reference sequence). Deletions cut 2 bases from V and 0 bases from J, with 8 bases between. The CDR3 bases are TGTGCCACCAGCAGACCGGACAGTAGCAATCAGCCCCAGCATTTT. Amino acids: CATSRPDSSNQPQHF.

The rearrangement links TRBV7-2 to TRBJ1-1, with TRBD1 identical over 7 bases. The CDR3 consists of 14 residues. The germline CDR1 and CDR2 sequences are SGHTA and FQGNSA. V lost 5 bases to trimming and J lost 1 base; unmatched junction nucleotides: 4. CDR3 loop: CASSPDRRNTEAFF. The CDR3 bases are TGTGCCAGCAGCCCGGACAGGAGGAACACTGAAGCTTTCTTT.

The rearrangement links TRBV11-2 to TRBJ2-7, with 11 bases that match TRBD1. From germline, CDR1 is SGHAT and CDR2 FQNNGV. J lost 5 bases, V lost 5 bases, and 5 bases had no gene match. The CDR3 spans 14 residues. For the CDR3, the DNA is TGTGCCAGCAGCCTCGGACAGGGGGCTAACGAGCAGTACTTC. Amino acids: CASSLGQGANEQYF.

This clone has only a few counts. The chain links TRBV10-3 to TRBJ1-2; 9 bases map to TRBD1. Germline loops: CDR1 ENHRY, CDR2 SYGVKD. Trimming at V came to 4 bases and at J to 8 bases, leaving 11 bases not matched to a gene. This CDR3 is built from 15 residues. The CDR3 loop reads CAISAPGGQGGGYTF. The CDR3 DNA follows: TGTGCCATCAGTGCCCCGGGGGGACAGGGAGGAGGCTACACCTTC.

V usage is TRBV24-1 and J usage is TRBJ2-5; a weak D match, TRBD2 (6 bases). V shed 7 bases and J shed 3 bases, with 14 bases lying between them. The CDR3 sequence is 14 residues long. Germline CDR1 KGHDR, CDR2 SFDVKD. CDR3 DNA: TGTGCCACCAGACCGAGATGGGGGGAAGAGACCCAGTACTTC. Protein product: CATRPRWGEETQYF.

The rearrangement links TRBV30 to TRBJ1-4, with a possible D match to TRBD1 (5 bases). The CDR3 is 15 amino acids. Looked up from germline, CDR1 is GTSNPN and CDR2 is SVGIG (reference sequence). Trimming removed 3 bases at V and 8 bases at J, with 19 bases between. This chain's CDR3 is CAWRGPGPHIEKLFF. DNA for the CDR3: TGTGCCTGGAGGGGACCGGGACCCCACATCGAAAAACTGTTTTTT.

The V and J genes are TRBV6-5 and TRBJ1-1, with D uncertain. There are 14 residues in the CDR3. CDR1 MNHEY and CDR2 SVGAGI come from the germline V gene. Trimming took off 5 bases at V and 6 bases at J, with 16 bases between the two ends. The CDR3 spells CASSRIGRSSEAFF. CDR3 in DNA: TGTGCCAGCAGTCGAATCGGCAGGAGCTCTGAAGCTTTCTTT.

This chain links TRBV23-1 with TRBJ2-7; no definite D call. TRBV23-1 carries the ORF label, with uncertain function. V was cut by 2 bases and J by 2 bases, with 16 bases left in between. This CDR3 is built from 16 residues. As DNA, the CDR3 is TGCGCCAGCAGTCAAAGCCCGACACAAAACGCCTACGAGCAGTACTTC. Translation gives CASSQSPTQNAYEQYF.

The chain couples TRBV5-1 to TRBJ2-1; 7 nucleotides agree with TRBD2. V was clipped by 4 bases and J by 7 bases; unmatched bases: 14. The germline V gene encodes CDR1 SGHRS and CDR2 YFSETQ. The CDR3 loop spans 16 amino acids. CDR3 residues: CASSRRAAGVSNEQFF. CDR3 in DNA: TGCGCCAGCAGCCGGAGGGCCGCGGGGGTGAGTAATGAGCAGTTCTTC.

The chain has TRBV28 and TRBJ2-6, with D perhaps matching TRBD1 (5 bases). V was cut by 5 bases and J by 0 bases, with 11 bases left in between. This CDR3 region has 16 residues. Germline-derived CDR1 and CDR2 are MDHEN and SYDVKM. CDR3: CASSVRQSSGANVLTF. CDR3 bases: TGTGCCAGCAGTGTCCGACAGAGCTCTGGGGCCAACGTCCTGACTTTC.

The rearrangement links TRBV30 to TRBJ2-7; D gene uncertain. Trimming pared 5 bases from V and 2 bases from J, leaving 10 bases between. The CDR3 contains 12 residues. Germline V CDR1 and CDR2: GTSNPN, SVGIG (reference sequence). CDR3 in amino acids: CAWSRPAYEQYF. As DNA, the CDR3 is TGTGCCTGGTCCCGCCCAGCCTACGAGCAGTACTTC.

The chain uses TRBV6-9 and TRBJ1-5, with TRBD1 as a possible D gene (5 bases). Trimming removed 3 bases from V and 4 bases from J, with 10 bases in between. The CDR3 covers 14 residues. Germline CDR1 and CDR2: MNHGY and SVAAGI. CDR3 sequence (DNA): TGTGCCAGCAGTTACCGGGGGGATAATCAGCCCCAGCATTTT. Translating it yields CASSYRGDNQPQHF.

This clone appeared a few times. This sequence joins TRBV4-2 and TRBJ2-7; TRBD2 agrees at 11 bases. V lost 3 bases and J lost 6; bases outside the gene matches: 7. CDR1 and CDR2 from the germline V gene are LGHNA and YNFKEQ. This CDR3 comprises 15 residues. The CDR3 nucleotides are TGTGCCAGCAGCCATGAACTAGCGGGGGAGGTCGAGCAGTACTTC. It codes for CASSHELAGEVEQYF.

As for this clone: This sample also contains other DNA sequences that code for the same CDR3. V usage is TRBV28 and J usage is TRBJ1-5, with TRBD1 identical over 7 bases. Per the germline V gene, CDR1 is MDHEN and CDR2 is SYDVKM. CDR3 size: 14 residues. V lost 5 bases, J lost 5 bases, and 6 bases stayed unmatched. The CDR3 loop reads CASSSRDSYQPQHF. CDR3 sequence (DNA): TGTGCCAGCAGTAGCCGGGACAGCTATCAGCCCCAGCATTTT.

CDR3 loop: CASSYLRGLPTYEQYF. CDR3 coding DNA: TGTGCCAGCAGTTACCTTCGGGGACTTCCAACCTACGAGCAGTACTTC. The chain has TRBV6-2 or TRBV6-3 and TRBJ2-7, with TRBD2 as a possible D gene (6 bases). The CDR3 has 16 amino acids. Germline assignment: CDR1 MNHEY and CDR2 SVGEGT. V shed 2 bases and J shed 2 bases, with 16 bases lying between them.

The chain joins TRBV4-3 to TRBJ1-6; possibly TRBD1 for D (6 bases). CDR3 length: 16 residues. From germline, CDR1 is LGHNA and CDR2 YSLEER. The V end lost 0 bases, the J end lost 7 bases, and 13 bases lay between the germline ends. The CDR3 protein is CASSQDSGQTNSPLHF. The CDR3 coding sequence is TGCGCCAGCAGCCAAGATTCAGGACAGACGAATTCACCCCTCCACTTT.

The V gene is TRBV24-1, the J gene TRBJ2-7, with D tentatively TRBD1 (6 bases). This CDR3 has 15 residues. Germline loops: CDR1 KGHDR, CDR2 SFDVKD. V lost 7 bases to trimming and J lost 1 base, with 16 bases between them. In DNA form, the CDR3 reads TGTGCCACCAGCGAGACAGGCCCCTCTTCCTACGAGCAGTACTTC. As protein: CATSETGPSSYEQYF.

The rearrangement joins TRBV5-4 to TRBJ2-7; no clear D. Germline V lookup: CDR1 SGHNT, CDR2 YYREEE (reference sequence). V was trimmed by 0 bases and J by 6 bases, leaving 10 bases between them. The CDR3 is 13 residues long. The CDR3 loop reads CASSLEPPGEQYF. DNA for the CDR3: TGTGCCAGCAGCTTGGAACCCCCGGGCGAGCAGTACTTC.

The genes are TRBV5-1 and TRBJ1-5; D remains unclear. Germline V CDR1 and CDR2: SGHRS, YFSETQ. The CDR3 has 15 amino acids. Trimming took off 0 bases at V and 3 bases at J, with 10 bases between the two ends. CDR3 protein: CASSLAGQYNQPQHF. In nucleotides, the CDR3 is TGCGCCAGCAGCTTGGCAGGCCAGTACAATCAGCCCCAGCATTTT.

This clone was counted between two and nine times. This rearrangement joins TRBV27 to TRBJ1-5, with D perhaps matching TRBD1 (5 bases). Germline loops: CDR1 MNHEY, CDR2 SMNVEV (reference sequence). V dropped 0 bases and J dropped 7 bases, with 10 bases sitting between them. This CDR3 has 14 residues. Written as DNA, the CDR3 is TGTGCCAGCAGTTTATCCGCAGGGATCCAGCCCCAGCATTTT. Translated: CASSLSAGIQPQHF.

The rearrangement links TRBV3-1 (or the pseudogene TRBV3-2) to TRBJ1-6, with D unresolved. The V and J ends lost 4 bases and 0 bases respectively, with 10 bases between them. The CDR3 covers 16 residues. Per germline, CDR1 LGHDT and CDR2 YNNKEL (reference sequence). The CDR3 region has the DNA TGTGCCAGCAGCCCTGAGGGTAGCTCCTATAATTCACCCCTCCACTTT. As protein: CASSPEGSSYNSPLHF.

The chain combines TRBV14 with TRBJ1-1; no firm D call. Germline values: CDR1 SGHDN, CDR2 FVKESK. V lost 1 base to trimming and J lost 0 bases, with 3 bases between them. The CDR3 totals 13 residues. CDR3: CASSQALNTEAFF. The CDR3 DNA reads TGTGCCAGCAGCCAAGCTCTGAACACTGAAGCTTTCTTT.

The chain has TRBV7-9 and TRBJ2-6, with D perhaps TRBD2 (5 bases). Trimming removed 2 bases from V and 1 base from J, with 12 bases in between. Germline CDR1 SEHNR, CDR2 FQNEAQ (reference sequence). This CDR3 is built from 17 residues. The CDR3 region is CASSLPGYQSGANVLTF. The CDR3, as DNA: TGTGCCAGCAGCTTACCGGGGTATCAATCTGGGGCCAACGTCCTGACTTTC. The full variable domain, with the rest looked up from reference TRBV7-9 and TRBJ2-6, is DTGVSQNPRHKITKRGQNVTFRCDPISEHNRLYWYRQTLGQGPEFLTYFQNEAQLEKSRLLSDRFSAERPKGSFSTLEIQRTEQGDSAMYLCASSLPGYQSGANVLTFGAGSRLTVL.

The chain carries TRBV28 and TRBJ1-4, with a tentative D call TRBD1 (5 bases). The CDR3 runs 14 residues. Per the germline V gene, CDR1 is MDHEN and CDR2 is SYDVKM. Trimming removed 5 bases at V and 5 bases at J, with 12 bases between. Here the CDR3 reads CASSETAGNEKLFF. In nucleotides, the CDR3 is TGTGCCAGCAGTGAGACAGCGGGAAATGAAAAACTGTTTTTT.